Only a few counts were recorded for the clone carrying this T cell receptor beta chain. As yet, its antigen is unknown. This entry belongs to a study of cytomegalovirus exposure and HLA in healthy donors. Points from the study as a whole: What a later analysis showed was that several of the most significant clusters appeared linked to common viral pathogens.

In germline, CDR1 is SGHRS, CDR2 YFSETQ. V shed 5 bases, J shed 11 bases, and the junction held 9 bases outside the gene matches. CDR3 length: 14 residues. It was with 60 Vbeta and 13 Jbeta primers that the PCR ran. The assay was immunoSEQ multiplex PCR, and TCRdb's table has in-frame clones only and misses some. The table lists about 200,000 clones, approximately 80% of them singletons. This TCR was sampled from a man between 25 and 39 years old in good health and CMV-seronegative. Sequencing was done on a sample of PBMCs. V is TRBV5-1 and J is TRBJ1-4; 10 bases align to TRBD1. CDR3 sequence (DNA): TGCGCCAGCAGTACGAGACAGGGGGCAGAGAAACTGTTTTTT. Its protein product is CASSTRQGAEKLFF.